Detailed here is one T cell receptor (beta chain). As yet, its antigen is unknown. The data were obtained in a study of blood T cells in healthy people across ages. Study observations and caveats: Both naive CD4+ cell counts and diversity were greater in long-lived donors than in aged donors.

Through a sample-barcoded 5' primer and a J-beta primer mix, a second PCR was run for roughly 6 to 12 cycles. Each sample yielded at least 2.5 million CDR3-containing paired-end reads. Via MiXCR, TCRdb re-called the 5' RACE reads, giving one row per CDR3 protein. In the table there are around 600,000 distinct CDR3 sequences, under 55% of which are singletons. Aged about 6 to 100, donors were systemically healthy Caucasians from Russia. This TCR was recovered from an elderly man in good health. Specimen: blood.

The CDR3, as DNA: TGTGCCACCAGTACAGGCACAAATTCACCCCTCCACTTT. Translated, it gives CATSTGTNSPLHF. The rearrangement joins TRBV15 to TRBJ1-6, with D possibly being TRBD1 (5 bases). Per the germline V gene, CDR1 is LNHNV and CDR2 is YYDKDF (reference sequence). The CDR3 totals 13 residues. The V gene lost 6 bases and the J gene lost 7 bases, with 10 bases spanning the gap.